The 14 T cell receptor beta chains below all came from one sample that was sequenced in a study of blood T cell repertoires in COVID-19. The data were produced by immunoSEQ multiplex PCR, yet TCRdb's version contains in-frame clones alone and is incomplete. The sample lists more than 200,000 clones, 87% occurring once. The sample consisted of PBMCs or T cells enriched from blood (not recorded which). These receptors all stem from a man aged 30 to 39 who had recovered from COVID-19.

The genes are TRBV5-1 and TRBJ1-1; 7 nucleotides line up with TRBD1. The CDR3 consists of 15 residues. Germline V lookup: CDR1 SGHRS, CDR2 YFSETQ. V lost 4 bases, J lost 0 bases, and 6 bases stayed unmatched. CDR3 sequence (DNA): TGCGCCAGCAGCCCTGGACAGGACCTGAACACTGAAGCTTTCTTT. As protein: CASSPGQDLNTEAFF.

The chain combines TRBV25-1 with TRBJ1-2; 7 positions agree with TRBD1. The germline gives CDR1 MGHDK, CDR2 SYGVNS. V lost 3 bases and J lost 1; bases outside the gene matches: 8. The length of the CDR3 is 16 residues. Written as DNA, the CDR3 is TGTGCCAGCAGTGACACATACAGGGGCCATAACTATGGCTACACCTTC. Translating it yields CASSDTYRGHNYGYTF.

This chain joins TRBV6-6 and TRBJ2-2, with D tentatively TRBD1 (6 bases). The V end lost 6 bases, the J end lost 5 bases, and 13 bases lay between the germline ends. There are 14 residues in the CDR3. Per germline, CDR1 MNHNY and CDR2 SVGAGI (reference sequence). CDR3 amino acids: CASSSKQGTGELFF. CDR3 coding DNA: TGTGCCAGCAGCTCAAAACAGGGAACCGGGGAGCTGTTTTTT.

This chain joins TRBV27 and TRBJ2-2; 10 bases line up with TRBD1. The V segment lost 6 bases and the J segment 3 bases; nucleotides outside the gene matches: 4. This CDR3 contains 15 residues. The V gene's germline CDR1 is MNHEY and CDR2 SMNVEV (reference sequence). The chain's CDR3 is CASRGQGEYTGELFF. In DNA, the CDR3 is TGTGCCAGCAGAGGACAGGGGGAGTACACCGGGGAGCTGTTTTTT.

This clone has only one observation. The V gene is TRBV19, the J gene TRBJ1-2, with TRBD1 identical over 9 bases. CDR1 and CDR2 from the germline V gene are LNHDA and SQIVND (reference sequence). With 6 bases clipped from V and 2 bases from J, the junction kept 7 bases outside the gene matches. The CDR3 has 15 amino acids. CDR3 nucleotides: TGTGCCAGTAGGAGAGTCGGGACAGGGAACTATGGCTACACCTTC. It is translated as CASRRVGTGNYGYTF.

This chain connects TRBV19 to TRBJ2-3; TRBD2 aligns across 7 bases. Germline V gene lookup returns CDR1 LNHDA and CDR2 SQIVND (reference sequence). J gave up 0 bases and V 9 bases, and 9 bases lay outside the gene matches. The CDR3 loop spans 15 amino acids. As DNA, the CDR3 is TGTGCCAGCCAAGATGGGGGGGTGAGCACAGATACGCAGTATTTT. Translating gives CASQDGGVSTDTQYF. Complete variable domain (other parts from reference TRBV19 and TRBJ2-3): DGGITQSPKYLFRKEGQNVTLSCEQNLNHDAMYWYRQDPGQGLRLIYYSQIVNDFQKGDIAEGYSVSREKKESFPLTVTSAQKNPTAFYLCASQDGGVSTDTQYFGPGTRLTVL.

Notes on this clone: The same CDR3 also results from other DNA sequences found in this sample. The chain joins TRBV29-1 to TRBJ2-5; maybe TRBD2 (6 bases). V was cut by 3 bases and J by 5 bases, with 10 bases left in between. Per germline, CDR1 SQVTM and CDR2 ANQGSEA. CDR3 length: 12 amino acids. CDR3 amino acids: CSVDSGQETQYF. The CDR3 nucleotides are TGCAGCGTTGATAGCGGTCAGGAGACCCAGTACTTC.

The chain uses TRBV3-1 (or the pseudogene TRBV3-2) and TRBJ2-1; possible D gene TRBD2, 6 bases. Germline CDR1 reads LGHDT; CDR2 reads YNNKEL (reference sequence). With 2 bases removed from V and 6 bases from J, the gap between germline ends came to 17 bases. This CDR3 spans 16 amino acids. The CDR3 bases are TGTGCCAGCAGCCAATTTAGCGGACCTAGACTCAATGAGCAGTTCTTC. Translating it yields CASSQFSGPRLNEQFF.

The chain has TRBV6-5 and TRBJ2-3, with D possibly being TRBD2 (5 bases). The CDR3 totals 15 residues. Germline V gives CDR1 MNHEY, CDR2 SVGAGI. Deletions cut 6 bases from V and 0 bases from J, with 13 bases between. The DNA for the CDR3 is TGTGCCAGCAGACGGCAGACTACTAGCACAGATACGCAGTATTTT. Translated: CASRRQTTSTDTQYF.

The chain couples TRBV14 to TRBJ1-2; D might be TRBD1 (5 bases). There are 13 residues in the CDR3. The ends were cut back, 4 bases at V and 7 bases at J, with 13 bases in the middle. Germline values: CDR1 SGHDN, CDR2 FVKESK. CDR3 protein: CASSLMTELGYTF. In DNA form, the CDR3 reads TGTGCCAGCAGCCTTATGACAGAGCTTGGCTACACCTTC.

V gene TRBV9 combines with J gene TRBJ1-6; D unresolved. The CDR3 contains 13 residues. The germline V gene encodes CDR1 SGDLS and CDR2 YYNGEE. V was cut by 2 bases and J by 9 bases, with 9 bases left in between. CDR3 DNA sequence: TGTGCCAGCAGCGTGGGGAGCCCTTCACCCCTCCACTTT. The encoded protein is CASSVGSPSPLHF.

The chain uses TRBV7-9 and TRBJ2-5, with D possibly matching TRBD1 (5 bases). V lost 5 bases to trimming and J lost 0 bases, with 7 bases between them. The CDR3 loop spans 13 amino acids. Germline values: CDR1 SEHNR, CDR2 FQNEAQ (reference sequence). CDR3 residues: CASSRTHQETQYF. CDR3 nucleotide sequence: TGTGCCAGCAGCCGGACACACCAAGAGACCCAGTACTTC.

J is TRBJ2-1 and V is TRBV7-2, with unresolved D. CDR1 is SGHTA, CDR2 FQGNSA, per germline. With 5 bases removed from V and 8 bases from J, the gap between germline ends came to 16 bases. The CDR3 runs to 14 residues. The CDR3 sequence is CASSPPPYGHEQFF. In DNA form, the CDR3 reads TGTGCCAGCAGCCCGCCCCCCTATGGTCATGAGCAGTTCTTC. The full variable domain, its missing parts supplied by reference TRBV7-2 and TRBJ2-1, is GAGVSQSPSNKVTEKGKDVELRCDPISGHTALYWYRQSLGQGLEFLIYFQGNSAPDKSGLPSDRFSAERTGGSVSTLTIQRTQQEDSAVYLCASSPPPYGHEQFFGPGTRLTVL.

The chain joins TRBV6-5 to TRBJ2-7; D gene unclear. CDR3 length: 14 residues. CDR1 is MNHEY and CDR2 is SVGAGI in the germline V gene. Trimming shortened V by 4 bases and J by 0 bases, and 10 bases separated the two germline ends. For the CDR3, the DNA is TGTGCCAGCAGTTTAAATCTAATCTCCTACGAGCAGTACTTC. Amino acids: CASSLNLISYEQYF.